The rows below give T cell receptor beta chains drawn from one sample of a study of shared clonotypes between healthy human individuals. The protocol was immunoSEQ multiplex PCR, while the TCRdb copy is restricted to in-frame clones and leaves out a portion. The repertoire consists of roughly 1 million clones, with approximately 68% occurring once and the leading ten covering over 1.3%. Sequenced input: memory CD4+ T cells sorted from blood. These receptors all stem from a man aged 18 to 30 in good health. Both conserved end residues are part of each CDR3. D genes are given only for firm matches. Size is omitted from some rows. Given values are once, few, many or a class for expanded clones.

clone size	V gene	J gene	D gene	CDR3 DNA	CDR3 protein
.	TRBV5-1	TRBJ2-3	TRBD1	TGCGCCAGCAGCTTACAGACAGGGGGCAGGGATACGCAGTATTTT	CASSLQTGGRDTQYF
.	TRBV11-2	TRBJ2-3	.	TGTGCCAGCAGCTTATCGGTCCCAGATACGCAGTATTTT	CASSLSVPDTQYF
once	TRBV11-1	TRBJ2-6	.	TGTGCCAGCAGCTGGCGGGGTCACGGTTACTCTGGGGCCAACGTCCTGACTTTC	CASSWRGHGYSGANVLTF
few	TRBV5-6	TRBJ2-1	TRBD2	TGTGCCAGCAGCTTTACAACCTCGGGGGGTCATGAGCAGTTCTTC	CASSFTTSGGHEQFF
.	TRBV2	TRBJ1-3	.	TGTGCCAGCACAATCGTACCTGGAAACACCATATATTTT	CASTIVPGNTIYF
.	TRBV5-1	TRBJ1-1	.	TGCGCCAGCAGCTTGGGAGGGATGAACACTGAAGCTTTCTTT	CASSLGGMNTEAFF
.	TRBV10-1	TRBJ2-7	TRBD1	TGCGCCAGCCAACGGGACAGCTCCTACGAGCAGTACTTC	CASQRDSSYEQYF
.	TRBV14	TRBJ1-2	.	TGTGCCAGCAGCCAAGCCGGGACTCATTATGGCTACACCTTC	CASSQAGTHYGYTF
.	TRBV6-1	TRBJ1-5	.	TGTGCCAGCAGTGAAGCAAGGGCCGGGTCGGGCAATCAGCCCCAGCATTTT	CASSEARAGSGNQPQHF
.	TRBV11-2	TRBJ1-4	TRBD1	TGTGCCAGCAGCTCACGGGACAGGGTTAATGAAAAACTGTTTTTT	CASSSRDRVNEKLFF
.	TRBV5-1	TRBJ1-6	.	TGCGCCAGCAGCTTGGCCGGGGGTGCAAAGAATTCACCCCTCCACTTT	CASSLAGGAKNSPLHF
.	TRBV10-1	TRBJ2-7	TRBD1	TGCGCCAGCAGTGATGGGACAGGCGGCGAGCAGTACTTC	CASSDGTGGEQYF
.	TRBV6-4	TRBJ2-5	TRBD2	TGTGCCAGCAGGGGGACTAGCGTCCGGGAGACCCAGTACTTC	CASRGTSVRETQYF
.	TRBV5-4	TRBJ2-5	TRBD2	TGTGCCAGCAGCGTGACTAGCGGGAGGCTTTTCGGAGAGACCCAGTACTTC	CASSVTSGRLFGETQYF
.	TRBV7-3	TRBJ2-2	.	TGTGCCAGCAGCTTAAGAGGGTACGTCGACACCGGGGAGCTGTTTTTT	CASSLRGYVDTGELFF